What follows is one T cell receptor beta chain and its context. Methods used by the authors: From reference gene primer amplification, estimates of nucleated cell counts were derived. Assay used: immunoSEQ multiplex PCR; TCRdb lists only in-frame clones, some missing. The DNA was the basis for D and trimming; V, J and clone size are from that table. Of 250,000 to 300,000 clones listed, about 89% were seen once; the top ten hold under 10%. Trimming left V 4 bases short and J 0 bases short, with 16 bases between. Per germline, CDR1 SGHAT and CDR2 FQDESV (reference sequence). The CDR3 is 16 amino acids. The sample comes from a study of blood T cell repertoires in COVID-19. Study overall: T cells, B-cell-depleted T cells, or PBMCs supplied cDNA or gDNA.

Donors in Cohort 3 counted as recovered after two negative PCRs, clearance, or symptom resolution. Sequenced material: PBMCs or T cells enriched from blood (not recorded which). The TCR originated in a man aged 35 to 55 who had recovered from COVID-19. J is TRBJ2-7 and V is TRBV11-1; D possibly corresponds to TRBD1 (6 bases). The CDR3 DNA reads TGTGCCAGCAGCTCCACGGGACATTCGAGCTCCTACGAGCAGTACTTC. It codes for CASSSTGHSSSYEQYF. Variable domain in full (rest from reference TRBV11-1 and TRBJ2-7): EAEVAQSPRYKITEKSQAVAFWCDPISGHATLYWYRQILGQGPELLVQFQDESVVDDSQLPKDRFSAERLKGVDSTLKIQPAELGDSAMYLCASSSTGHSSSYEQYFGPGTRLTVT.